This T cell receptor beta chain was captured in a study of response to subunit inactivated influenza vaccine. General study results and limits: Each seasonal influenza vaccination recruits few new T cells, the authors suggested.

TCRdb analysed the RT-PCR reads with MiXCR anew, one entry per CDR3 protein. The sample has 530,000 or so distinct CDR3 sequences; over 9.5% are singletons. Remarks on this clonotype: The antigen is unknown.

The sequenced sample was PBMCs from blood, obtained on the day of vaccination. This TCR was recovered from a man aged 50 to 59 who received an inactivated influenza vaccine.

CDR3 nucleotide sequence: TGTGCCAGCACCCCACGGGGGCGGGGGGGCCTTAATGAGCAGTTCTTC. Translating it yields CASTPRGRGGLNEQFF. The rearrangement joins TRBV6-2 or TRBV6-3 to TRBJ2-1; 9 bases align to TRBD2. This CDR3 region has 16 residues. Unmatched junction bases numbered 14, after V lost 7 bases and J lost 7 bases. Per germline, CDR1 MNHEY and CDR2 SVGEGT.